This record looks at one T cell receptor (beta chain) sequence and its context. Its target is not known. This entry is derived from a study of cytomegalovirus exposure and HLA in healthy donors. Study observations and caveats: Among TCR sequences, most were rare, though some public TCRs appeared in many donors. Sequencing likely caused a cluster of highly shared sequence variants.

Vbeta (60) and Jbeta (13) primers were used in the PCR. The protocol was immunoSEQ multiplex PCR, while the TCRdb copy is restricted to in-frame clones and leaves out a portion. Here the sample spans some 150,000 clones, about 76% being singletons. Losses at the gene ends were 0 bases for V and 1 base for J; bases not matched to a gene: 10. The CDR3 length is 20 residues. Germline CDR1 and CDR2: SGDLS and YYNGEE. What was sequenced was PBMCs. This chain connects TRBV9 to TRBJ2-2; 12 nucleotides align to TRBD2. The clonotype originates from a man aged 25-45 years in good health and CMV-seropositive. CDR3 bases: TGTGCCAGCAGCGTAGGGGGGAATGGGGGACTAGCGGGGAACACCGGGGAGCTGTTTTTT. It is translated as CASSVGGNGGLAGNTGELFF. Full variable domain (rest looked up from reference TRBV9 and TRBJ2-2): DSGVTQTPKHLITATGQRVTLRCSPRSGDLSVYWYQQSLDQGLQFLIQYYNGEERAKGNILERFSAQQFPDLHSELNLSSLELGDSALYFCASSVGGNGGLAGNTGELFFGEGSRLTVL.